The T cell receptor beta chain described here comes from a study of blood T cell repertoires in COVID-19. Here immunoSEQ multiplex PCR was the method, and the copy in TCRdb shows in-frame clones only, minus some. The table shows 100,000 to 150,000 clones, with 86% occurring only once. Germline V gives CDR1 MRHNA, CDR2 SNTAGT. This CDR3 is built from 13 residues. Trimming took off 8 bases at V and 3 bases at J, with 11 bases between the two ends. The specimen sequenced was PBMCs or T cells enriched from blood (not recorded which). This receptor was taken from a woman between 50 and 59 years old who had recovered from COVID-19. The chain has TRBV6-4 and TRBJ2-1; unclear D gene. This CDR3 is CASALFSYNEQFF. Written as DNA, the CDR3 is TGTGCCAGCGCACTATTCAGCTACAATGAGCAGTTCTTC.